This TCR beta chain is drawn from a study of T cells expressing NK-cell markers. After re-calling the 5' RACE reads, TCRdb lists one entry per CDR3 protein, DNA absent. The sample shows 400,000 or so distinct CDR3 sequences, and around 10% sits with its ten largest clones. Study results and caveats: There remained a lack of clarity about HCMV specificity of expanded NKG2C+ T cell clones.

CDR3 length: 11 amino acids. A remark on this clonotype: Its target is unknown.

The gene calls are TRBV12-3 or TRBV12-4 and TRBJ2-1; the TCRdb D gene call, TRBD1, has no DNA to confirm it. What was sequenced was blood T cells: a sorted CD56 or NKG2C T cell subset, CD4+ or CD8+ T cells, or bulk PBMC T cells (not recorded which). The receptor's source is a woman aged 50 to 65 in good health. The CDR3 sequence: CASSSSRVPFF.